Shown below are 5 T cell receptor beta chains from a single sample sequenced in a study of shared clonotypes between healthy human individuals. Repertoires were generated with immunoSEQ multiplex PCR, while TCRdb's copy carries only in-frame clones and drops some. This repertoire shows over a million clones, around 98.5% found once; its top ten account for 0.36%. The sequencing sample was made of naive CD4+ T cells sorted from blood. Subset denoted: CD45RA+ positively selected. These receptors were taken from a man aged 25 to 40 in good health.

CDR3 sequence (DNA): TGTGCCAGTAGTGACCAGGCAAGCTCCTACAATGAGCAGTTCTTC. Translation gives CASSDQASSYNEQFF. The J gene is TRBJ2-1, the V gene TRBV19; unclear D gene. V was trimmed by 5 bases and J by 0 bases, leaving 11 bases between them. The CDR3 consists of 15 residues. The germline V gene encodes CDR1 LNHDA and CDR2 SQIVND (reference sequence).

This chain uses TRBV11-3 with TRBJ2-2; no reliable D call. CDR1 and CDR2 from the germline V gene are SGHNT and YENEEA. This CDR3 is built from 14 residues. Trimming cost V 6 bases and J 2 bases, with 10 bases left between them. CDR3 sequence (DNA): TGTGCCAGCAGTTTGATGGTTAACACCGGGGAGCTGTTTTTT. This encodes CASSLMVNTGELFF.

The chain joins TRBV19 to TRBJ1-2; D is unclear. This CDR3 has 14 residues. Germline values: CDR1 LNHDA, CDR2 SQIVND (reference sequence). V was clipped by 1 base and J by 6 bases, with 12 bases between them. Here the CDR3 DNA reads TGTGCCAGTAGTATAGTGACCCGGAGTGATGGCTACACCTTC. Its translation is CASSIVTRSDGYTF.

The J gene is TRBJ1-4, the V gene TRBV6-5; D unclear. The CDR3 covers 16 residues. Germline CDR1 is MNHEY and CDR2 is SVGAGI. Deletions cut 0 bases from V and 6 bases from J, with 14 bases between. The CDR3 reads CASSYSLTFLHEKLFF. The CDR3 bases are TGTGCCAGCAGTTACTCGTTGACATTTCTTCATGAAAAACTGTTTTTT.

V and J are TRBV5-1 and TRBJ2-5; D is perhaps TRBD2 (5 bases). CDR3 length: 13 amino acids. The germline V and J ends were trimmed by 4 bases and 2 bases, with 9 bases remaining between them. Germline V gene sequence: CDR1 SGHRS, CDR2 YFSETQ. The CDR3 sequence: CASSVEGQETQYF. Written as DNA, the CDR3 is TGCGCCAGCAGCGTCGAGGGACAAGAGACCCAGTACTTC. The full variable domain, completed using reference TRBV5-1 and TRBJ2-5, is KAGVTQTPRYLIKTRGQQVTLSCSPISGHRSVSWYQQTPGQGLQFLFEYFSETQRNKGNFPGRFSGRQFSNSRSEMNVSTLELGDSALYLCASSVEGQETQYFGPGTRLLVL.